These 20 T cell receptor beta chains came from one sample sequenced in a study of shared T cell receptors in the human thymus (dated by TCRdb to 2020 to 2023). Library generation was performed with the immunoSEQ multiplex PCR assay. TCRdb obtained this table from immuneACCESS and retained in-frame rearrangements with V and J assigned. These tables miss some clones; where compared with another copy, unresolved V genes account for less than half of the shortfall, and the remainder is unexplained. The sample records 500,000 to 750,000 clones, roughly 90% of which are singletons. Approximately 0.011% of the sample goes to the ten largest clones. The same sample was also studied in work on human thymus T cells.

The sequencing sample was made of thymocytes. Source of these receptors: a boy under two years old with a congenital heart defect. Donor details come from another sample of the same person, matched by shared clones.

V usage is TRBV4-3 and J usage is TRBJ2-1, with 8 bases fitting TRBD2. J lost 4 bases, V lost 4 bases, and 6 bases had no gene match. This CDR3 is built from 15 residues. In germline, CDR1 is LGHNA, CDR2 YSLEER. The CDR3 loop reads CASSPPGLDYNEQFF. The CDR3 DNA follows: TGCGCCAGCAGCCCACCGGGACTAGATTACAATGAGCAGTTCTTC.

In this sample, this clone turned up a few times. Here the CDR3 reads CASSLVGPRNTEAFF. The CDR3 DNA reads TGTGCCAGCAGTTTGGTGGGGCCGAGGAACACTGAAGCTTTCTTT. The rearrangement uses TRBV27 and TRBJ1-1; tentative D call: TRBD1 (5 bases). Germline CDR1 MNHEY, CDR2 SMNVEV (reference sequence). V lost 3 bases and J 1 base, leaving 12 bases between the germline ends. This CDR3 spans 15 amino acids.

The chain couples TRBV7-9 to TRBJ2-1, with no clear D. The CDR3 totals 13 residues. The germline CDR1 and CDR2 sequences are SEHNR and FQNEAQ (reference sequence). V was shortened by 5 bases and J by 10 bases, with 15 bases between the two germline ends. CDR3 protein: CASSPRMSREQFF. The CDR3 DNA follows: TGTGCCAGCAGCCCGCGGATGAGCCGCGAGCAGTTCTTC.

The chain joins TRBV10-3 to TRBJ1-4; unclear D gene. Germline V CDR1 and CDR2: ENHRY, SYGVKD. The CDR3 covers 14 residues. V shed 4 bases and J shed 3 bases, with 9 bases lying between them. The CDR3 region is CAISGGVPNEKLFF. The CDR3 region has the DNA TGTGCCATCAGTGGAGGAGTCCCTAATGAAAAACTGTTTTTT.

The rearrangement joins TRBV6-1 to TRBJ1-2; D is ambiguous. Germline V lookup: CDR1 MNHNS, CDR2 SASEGT. V lost 5 bases, J lost 4 bases, and 14 bases lay in between. The CDR3 is 14 residues long. The DNA of the CDR3 is TGTGCCAGCAGTTCCAGGCAGACACTCTATGGCTACACCTTC. This gives the protein CASSSRQTLYGYTF.

The chain recombines TRBV15 with TRBJ1-4, with D possibly matching TRBD1 (6 bases). Germline loops: CDR1 LNHNV, CDR2 YYDKDF (reference sequence). V was pared by 5 bases and J by 8 bases, with 18 bases between. The CDR3 is made up of 15 amino acids. The CDR3 here is CATSLRTVTREKLFF. CDR3 sequence (DNA): TGTGCCACCAGCCTACGGACAGTTACGCGCGAAAAACTGTTTTTT.

The rearrangement uses TRBV11-2 and TRBJ1-2; a weak D match, TRBD1 (6 bases). This CDR3 has 16 residues. V was cut by 2 bases and J by 3 bases, with 16 bases left in between. The germline CDR1 and CDR2 sequences are SGHAT and FQNNGV. CDR3 protein: CASSLTVRGADYGYTF. CDR3 DNA sequence: TGTGCCAGCAGCTTAACGGTTCGGGGGGCGGACTATGGCTACACCTTC.

This rearrangement joins TRBV19 to TRBJ2-1; D gene uncertain. The CDR3 is made up of 13 amino acids. The V gene's germline CDR1 is LNHDA and CDR2 SQIVND (reference sequence). The germline V and J ends were trimmed by 1 base and 9 bases, with 10 bases remaining between them. The CDR3, as DNA: TGTGCCAGTAGTATAGGTGTAGGCGGTGAGCAGTTCTTC. Amino acids: CASSIGVGGEQFF.

This clone has a handful of counts. This chain joins TRBV5-6 and TRBJ2-7; the match to TRBD2 covers 8 bases. The CDR3 has 15 residues. Looked up from germline, CDR1 is SGHDT and CDR2 is YYEEEE. J lost 2 bases, V lost 2 bases, and 6 bases had no gene match. The CDR3 sequence: CASSLVAGGAYEQYF. For the CDR3, the DNA is TGTGCCAGCAGCTTAGTCGCGGGAGGCGCCTACGAGCAGTACTTC.

The rearrangement uses TRBV27 and TRBJ2-7; 10 nucleotides match TRBD1. Germline V gene lookup returns CDR1 MNHEY and CDR2 SMNVEV (reference sequence). This CDR3 region has 13 residues. V gave up 6 bases and J gave up 9 bases; unmatched junction bases: 8. CDR3 loop: CASSRTGGYAQYF. The CDR3, as DNA: TGTGCCAGCAGCCGGACAGGGGGGTATGCGCAGTACTTC.

This clone was seen a single time. The genes are TRBV5-1 and TRBJ2-1, with a tentative D call TRBD1 (6 bases). The germline V and J ends were trimmed by 2 bases and 7 bases, with 34 bases remaining between them. Per germline, CDR1 SGHRS and CDR2 YFSETQ. This CDR3 contains 21 residues. The CDR3 is CASSFLPRRQAKAVRGNEQFF. The CDR3 DNA is TGCGCCAGCAGCTTTCTACCCAGAAGACAGGCAAAAGCGGTCCGGGGAAATGAGCAGTTCTTC.

This chain joins TRBV5-6 and TRBJ2-1; 12 nucleotides align to TRBD2. Germline V gives CDR1 SGHDT, CDR2 YYEEEE. The CDR3 totals 15 residues. V lost 5 bases, J lost 4 bases, and 4 bases stayed unmatched. The CDR3 DNA reads as TGTGCCAGCAGTAGGACTAGCGGGAAATACAATGAGCAGTTCTTC. Encoded protein: CASSRTSGKYNEQFF.

The genes are TRBV6-6 and TRBJ2-1, with D tentatively TRBD1 (6 bases). The ends were cut back, 8 bases at V and 5 bases at J, with 19 bases in the middle. CDR3 length equals 15 residues. The germline V gene encodes CDR1 MNHNY and CDR2 SVGAGI (reference sequence). Written as DNA, the CDR3 is TGTGCCAGCTACCAAAGTAGGGACAAAAACAATGAGCAGTTCTTC. It translates to CASYQSRDKNNEQFF.

As to this clone: The junction departs from the called germline gene at one end, perhaps through a read error. The chain couples TRBV7-7 to TRBJ2-5, with TRBD2 matching 16 bases. This CDR3 contains 19 residues. Germline lookup yields CDR1 SSHAT and CDR2 FNYEAQ (reference sequence). The DNA of the CDR3 is TGTGCTAGCAGCCGCGGGACTAGCGGGAGGGCTGGGGGCGGGGAGACCCAGTACTTC. It encodes CASSRGTSGRAGGGETQYF.

This CDR3 is CASSTGLAGGPPMETQYF. The CDR3 region has the DNA TGTGCCAGCAGTACGGGACTAGCGGGAGGGCCGCCCATGGAGACCCAGTACTTC. The gene calls are TRBV27 and TRBJ2-5; 16 bases are shared with TRBD2. This CDR3 comprises 18 residues. The germline CDR1 and CDR2 sequences are MNHEY and SMNVEV (reference sequence). V gave up 5 bases and J gave up 5 bases; unmatched junction bases: 11.

The gene calls are TRBV11-2 and TRBJ1-2; D perhaps matches TRBD1 (6 bases). V lost 1 base, J lost 8 bases, and 17 bases lay in between. There are 15 residues in the CDR3. CDR1 is SGHAT, CDR2 FQNNGV, per germline. The CDR3 DNA reads as TGTGCCAGCAGCTTAGGAACTAACAGGGCTTGGGGCTACACCTTC. Translation gives CASSLGTNRAWGYTF.

With regard to this clone: Additional DNA sequences in this sample encode the identical CDR3. The chain combines TRBV30 with TRBJ2-7; 12 bases line up with TRBD2. J lost 5 bases, V lost 5 bases, and 10 bases had no gene match. This CDR3 is 15 amino acids long. The V gene's germline CDR1 is GTSNPN and CDR2 SVGIG (reference sequence). The CDR3, as DNA: TGTGCCTGGGGCCTAGCGGGAGGGCCAATCAACGAGCAGTACTTC. Its translation: CAWGLAGGPINEQYF.

This chain joins TRBV4-3 and TRBJ2-3; 10 nucleotides line up with TRBD2. The V and J ends lost 4 bases and 6 bases, in that order; junction bases with no gene match: 13. The CDR3 loop spans 17 amino acids. Looked up from germline, CDR1 is LGHNA and CDR2 is YSLEER. The CDR3: CASSPGTSVPGADTQYF. As DNA, the CDR3 is TGCGCCAGCAGCCCCGGGACTAGCGTCCCCGGTGCGGATACGCAGTATTTT.

J is TRBJ1-4 and V is TRBV12-5; perhaps TRBD1 as D (5 bases). Trimming removed 6 bases at V and 2 bases at J, with 16 bases between. Per the germline V gene, CDR1 is LGHNT and CDR2 is FRNRAP. CDR3 size: 16 residues. In nucleotides, the CDR3 is TGTGCTAGTGGGCCCTCCCATAGGGGCACTAATGAAAAACTGTTTTTT. Translating gives CASGPSHRGTNEKLFF. Variable domain in full (rest from reference TRBV12-5 and TRBJ1-4): DARVTQTPRHKVTEMGQEVTMRCQPILGHNTVFWYRQTMMQGLELLAYFRNRAPLDDSGMPKDRFSAEMPDATLATLKIQPSEPRDSAVYFCASGPSHRGTNEKLFFGSGTQLSVL.

This clone was recorded once. The chain recombines TRBV28 with TRBJ2-5; TRBD2 matches 8 bases. The DNA end is a closer match to TRBJ2-7, so the J assignment may be wrong. CDR1 is MDHEN, CDR2 SYDVKM, per germline. The length of the CDR3 is 11 residues. DNA of the CDR3: TGTGCCAGCCGGGAGGGCCCCGAGCAGTACTTC. Encoded protein: CASREGPEQYF.